The T cell receptor beta chain described here comes from a study of cytomegalovirus exposure and HLA in healthy donors. Study results and limitations: Looking again later, the authors saw that most CMV-associated TCR beta chains seemed HLA-restricted.

The V end lost 1 base, the J end lost 6 bases, and 16 bases lay between the germline ends. Germline CDR1 reads LGHNA; CDR2 reads YNFKEQ. The CDR3 is made up of 15 amino acids. Points on this clone: The target antigen is unknown.

It was with 60 Vbeta and 13 Jbeta primers that the PCR ran. Using immunoSEQ multiplex PCR, the repertoire was profiled, and TCRdb retains in-frame clones only, with some absent. This repertoire shows roughly 130,000 clones, about four fifths found once; its top ten account for 1% to 1.5%. The source of this sequence is a male donor in good health and CMV-seropositive. The sequencing sample was made of PBMCs. J is TRBJ2-7 and V is TRBV4-2; perhaps TRBD2 as D (6 bases). The CDR3 DNA follows: TGTGCCAGCAGCCAAGCGGGAGCTCTCCCCCCCGAGCAGTACTTC. It codes for CASSQAGALPPEQYF.